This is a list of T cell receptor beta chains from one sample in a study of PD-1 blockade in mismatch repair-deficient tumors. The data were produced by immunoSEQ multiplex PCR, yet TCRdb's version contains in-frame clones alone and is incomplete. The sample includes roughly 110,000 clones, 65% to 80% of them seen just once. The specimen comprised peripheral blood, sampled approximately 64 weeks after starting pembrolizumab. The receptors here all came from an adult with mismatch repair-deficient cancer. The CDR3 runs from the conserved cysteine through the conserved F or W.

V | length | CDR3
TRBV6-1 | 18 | CASSEVLAGGPNTGELFF
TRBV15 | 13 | CTTTRGLDQPQHF
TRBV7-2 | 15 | CASRAGQGLLYEQFF
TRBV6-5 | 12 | CASSYGRSEQFF
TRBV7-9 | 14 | CASSLLTGQETQYF
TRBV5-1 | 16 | CASSWIPGQGAAEQYF
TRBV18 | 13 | CASSPSSYNEQFF
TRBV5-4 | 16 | CASSLSRVGGTDTQYF
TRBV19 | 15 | CASSIGGIAYNEQFF
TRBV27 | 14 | CASRPSGATYEQYF
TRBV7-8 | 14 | CASSLGTASGISFF
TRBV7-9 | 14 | CASSLASGIGELFF
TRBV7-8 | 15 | CASSRWTSPNEKLFF
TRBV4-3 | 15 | CASSQGSGGYNEQFF
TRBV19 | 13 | CASSIVRASEQFF
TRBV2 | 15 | CASSVNPGANTEAFF
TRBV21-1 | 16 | CASSPRTGGLIYEQYF
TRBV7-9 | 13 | CASSLGRDYGYTF
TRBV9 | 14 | CASSVVGGRGGYTF
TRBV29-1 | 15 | CSVAEGTANTGELFF
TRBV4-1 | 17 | CASSPTSTLGAEAEAFF
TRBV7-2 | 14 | CASSRRTKGETQYF
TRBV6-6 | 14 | CASSYGSLEVTQYF
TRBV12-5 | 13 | CASADSGANVLTF
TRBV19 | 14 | CASSIQGMNTEAFF
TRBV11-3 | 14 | CASSLQPSVNEQFF
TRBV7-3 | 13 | CASSPDRNYGYTF
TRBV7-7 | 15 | CASSLEPSGIYEQFF
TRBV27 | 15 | CASSPRGPYTGELFF
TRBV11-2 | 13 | CASSIAGQETQYF
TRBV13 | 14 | CASSSQAGVREQFF
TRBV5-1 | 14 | CASSLGQGNYGYTF
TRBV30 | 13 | CAWNRRADNEQFF
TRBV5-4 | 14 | CASSPVGVNTEAFF
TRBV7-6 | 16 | CASSLATGTSYNEQFF
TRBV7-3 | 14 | CASSELGLGGELFF
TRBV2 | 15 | CASSEAAGLDQPQHF
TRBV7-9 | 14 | CASIALRGEDEQFF
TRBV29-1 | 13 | CSVRDRVQETQYF
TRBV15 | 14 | CATSRDSDQETQYF
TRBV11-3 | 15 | CASSPGLSHSYEQYF
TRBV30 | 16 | CAWSLMGGYSGNTIYF
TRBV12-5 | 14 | CASGLESSSYEQYF
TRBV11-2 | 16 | CASTERGRSAGNTIYF
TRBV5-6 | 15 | CATGTWGSPGNTIYF
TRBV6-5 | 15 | CASSYSLPERGPQHF